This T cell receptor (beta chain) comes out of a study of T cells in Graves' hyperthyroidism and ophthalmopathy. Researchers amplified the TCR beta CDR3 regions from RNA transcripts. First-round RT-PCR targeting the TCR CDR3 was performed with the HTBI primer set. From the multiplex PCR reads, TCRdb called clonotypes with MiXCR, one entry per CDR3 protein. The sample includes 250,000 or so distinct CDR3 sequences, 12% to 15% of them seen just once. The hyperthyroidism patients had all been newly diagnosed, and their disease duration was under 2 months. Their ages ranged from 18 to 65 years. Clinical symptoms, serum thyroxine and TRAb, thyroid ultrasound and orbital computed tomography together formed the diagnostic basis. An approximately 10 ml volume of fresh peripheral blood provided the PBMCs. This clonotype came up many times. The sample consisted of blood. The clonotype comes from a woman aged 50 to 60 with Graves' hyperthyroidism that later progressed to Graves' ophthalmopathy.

This CDR3 reads CASSLEGQGSYEQYF. The CDR3 bases are TGCGCCAGCAGCTTGGAGGGACAGGGCTCCTACGAGCAGTACTTC. V and J are TRBV5-1 and TRBJ2-7; 9 bases map to TRBD1. This CDR3 contains 15 residues. Germline V gene data show CDR1 as SGHRS and CDR2 as YFSETQ. With 0 bases clipped from V and 0 bases from J, the junction kept 1 base outside the gene matches.